These 22 T cell receptor beta chains were sequenced from one sample in a study of blood T cells in healthy people across ages. The use of a sample-barcoded 5' primer and a J-beta primer mix characterized a second PCR of roughly 6 to 11 cycles. Each CDR3 protein gets one entry after TCRdb re-called the 5' RACE reads with MiXCR. The sample holds 1.2 million to 1.5 million distinct CDR3 sequences, around 39% seen once. The sequenced material came from blood. These TCRs come from a woman in her late teens or twenties in good health.

Remarks on this clonotype: This could be a read error, since a much larger clone is one nucleotide away. The chain links TRBV4-1 to TRBJ2-7; 7 bases fit TRBD2. The CDR3 spans 13 residues. Germline V gene lookup returns CDR1 MGHRA and CDR2 YSYEKL. The chain's CDR3 is CATSQSGVYEQYF. The CDR3, as DNA: TGCGCCACCAGCCAGAGCGGGGTTTACGAGCAGTACTTC.

The genes are TRBV7-2 and TRBJ2-5; D unresolved. The CDR3 is made up of 15 amino acids. CDR1 and CDR2 from the germline V gene are SGHTA and FQGNSA. Trimming pared 0 bases from V and 6 bases from J, leaving 14 bases between. The CDR3 region is CASSLAHRLRKTQYF. DNA for the CDR3: TGTGCCAGCAGCTTAGCGCATAGGCTCAGAAAGACCCAGTACTTC.

Points on this clonotype: It may be a read error: a sequence one base away is much more abundant. The chain has TRBV7-3 and TRBJ2-1; 9 nucleotides align to TRBD2. Germline V gives CDR1 SGHTA, CDR2 FQGTGA. CDR3 length: 16 amino acids. The CDR3 sequence is CAGSLMSTSGDNEQFF. The CDR3 nucleotides are TGTGCCGGCAGCTTAATGTCGACTAGCGGAGACAATGAGCAGTTCTTC. The full variable domain, completed using reference TRBV7-3 and TRBJ2-1, is GAGVSQTPSNKVTEKGKYVELRCDPISGHTALYWYRQSLGQGPEFLIYFQGTGAADDSGLPNDRFFAVRPEGSVSTLKIQRTERGDSAVYLCAGSLMSTSGDNEQFFGPGTRLTVL.

The CDR3 coding sequence is TGTGCCAGCAGCGCAAGACTAGGGGAGACCCAGTACTTC. Translation: CASSARLGETQYF. The V call is TRBV13, the J call TRBJ2-7; TRBD2 is a possible D gene (6 bases). The J call may be mistaken, given a closer DNA end match to TRBJ2-5. The CDR3 has 13 amino acids. Germline CDR1 PRHDT, CDR2 FYEKMQ (reference sequence).

This chain links TRBV7-9 with TRBJ1-5; D unresolved. Germline CDR1 SEHNR, CDR2 FQNEAQ (reference sequence). Trimming removed 5 bases from V and 6 bases from J, with 11 bases in between. The CDR3 extends over 13 amino acids. Here the CDR3 DNA reads TGTGCCAGCAGCCATGGCGAGGTTCAGCCCCAGCATTTT. It codes for CASSHGEVQPQHF.

This clonotype was counted only a few times. The chain combines TRBV29-1 with TRBJ1-1; 9 bases fit TRBD1. The length of the CDR3 is 21 residues. CDR1 and CDR2 (germline): SQVTM, ANQGSEA. V was pared by 3 bases and J by 5 bases, with 28 bases of the junction left unmatched. The CDR3 coding sequence is TGCAGCGTTGAGGAACCCACCGGGACAGGGCCCTTCCACACGGGGAGGACTGAAGCTTTCTTT. Protein: CSVEEPTGTGPFHTGRTEAFF.

This clonotype was seen many times. The J gene is TRBJ1-2, the V gene TRBV11-1; possibly TRBD1 for D (5 bases). V was cut by 5 bases and J by 7 bases, with 11 bases left in between. The CDR3 extends over 12 amino acids. Germline CDR1 reads SGHAT; CDR2 reads FQDESV (reference sequence). The CDR3 DNA sequence: TGTGCCAGCAGCCACGGGACCTCTGGCTACACCTTC. This codes for CASSHGTSGYTF.

This chain connects TRBV20-1 to TRBJ2-3; D uncertain. The V end lost 5 bases, the J end lost 2 bases, and 23 bases lay between the germline ends. Per the germline V gene, CDR1 is DFQATT and CDR2 is SNEGSKA (reference sequence). The length of the CDR3 is 17 residues. The CDR3 sequence is CSAPSGDSRKLTDTQYF. In DNA, the CDR3 is TGCAGTGCTCCCTCCGGTGATTCCCGGAAGCTCACAGATACGCAGTATTTT.

This clonotype occurred a few times. J is TRBJ2-7 and V is TRBV3-1, with 14 positions matching TRBD2. Trimming took 4 bases from V and 6 from J; bases not matched to a gene: 11. The CDR3 loop spans 17 amino acids. Germline V CDR1 and CDR2: LGHDT, YNNKEL (reference sequence). CDR3 nucleotides: TGTGCCAGCAGCCGACTCGGGACTAGCGGGAGCGGTAGCGAGCAGTACTTC. Translation: CASSRLGTSGSGSEQYF.

The rearrangement links TRBV5-1 to TRBJ2-1; D is tentatively TRBD1 or TRBD2 (5 bases each). The CDR3 loop spans 16 amino acids. The germline V gene encodes CDR1 SGHRS and CDR2 YFSETQ. Deletions cut 4 bases from V and 0 bases from J, with 14 bases between. This CDR3 is CASSPGQGPSYNEQFF. CDR3 nucleotides: TGCGCCAGCAGCCCGGGGCAAGGCCCCTCCTACAATGAGCAGTTCTTC.

This clonotype has more than one count but fewer than ten. The V gene is TRBV28, the J gene TRBJ1-2; D call uncertain. The CDR3 loop spans 13 amino acids. Per the germline V gene, CDR1 is MDHEN and CDR2 is SYDVKM. V dropped 7 bases and J dropped 7 bases, with 16 bases sitting between them. The CDR3 DNA follows: TGTGCCAGCACCACGAGTGGCTGGACTGGCTACACCTTC. Protein product: CASTTSGWTGYTF.

This clonotype was counted a few times. The rearrangement uses TRBV27 and TRBJ1-1, with 10 bases matching TRBD1. The CDR3 totals 15 residues. The J segment lost 3 bases and the V segment lost 6 bases, leaving 7 bases of the junction unmatched. CDR1 is MNHEY and CDR2 is SMNVEV in the germline V gene (reference sequence). The CDR3 loop reads CASRISGTGDTEAFF. Written as DNA, the CDR3 is TGTGCCAGCAGAATATCTGGGACAGGGGACACTGAAGCTTTCTTT.

This clonotype was seen only a few times. The rearrangement uses TRBV5-1 and TRBJ2-5, with no clear D. The J call may be mistaken, given a closer DNA end match to TRBJ2-7. This CDR3 comprises 12 residues. Per germline, CDR1 SGHRS and CDR2 YFSETQ. CDR3 region: CASTTTGFEQYF. DNA of the CDR3: TGCGCCAGCACCACGACCGGGTTCGAGCAGTACTTC.

This chain connects TRBV3-1 to TRBJ2-1; 10 nucleotides match TRBD2. Losses at the gene ends were 0 bases for V and 4 bases for J; bases not matched to a gene: 6. Germline values: CDR1 LGHDT, CDR2 YNNKEL (reference sequence). The CDR3 loop spans 17 amino acids. The CDR3 DNA follows: TGTGCCAGCAGCCAAGATCCGACTAGCGGGTTTTACAATGAGCAGTTCTTC. Translated: CASSQDPTSGFYNEQFF.

The V and J genes are TRBV27 and TRBJ2-4; the D gene is possibly TRBD2 (6 bases). V was shortened by 8 bases and J by 13 bases, with 18 bases between the two germline ends. CDR1 and CDR2 (germline): MNHEY, SMNVEV (reference sequence). The CDR3 spans 12 residues. The DNA for the CDR3 is TGTGCCAGCCGGGAAAACGACCGGGAGCAGTACTTC. Translation: CASRENDREQYF.

This chain connects TRBV6-2 or TRBV6-3 to TRBJ1-4, with 7 nucleotides matching TRBD1. The CDR3 consists of 17 residues. The V segment lost 6 bases and the J segment 8 bases; nucleotides outside the gene matches: 18. Germline CDR1 MNHEY, CDR2 SVGEGT. The CDR3 DNA reads as TGTGCCAGCAGACCCCTCCGACAGGGAGGTTCGTCGGAAAAACTGTTTTTT. Protein: CASRPLRQGGSSEKLFF.

The CDR3 loop reads CASSPGRDEKLFF. Here the CDR3 DNA reads TGTGCCAGCAGCCCCGGGAGGGATGAAAAACTGTTTTTT. The rearrangement joins TRBV13 to TRBJ1-4, with unresolved D. V lost 5 bases, J lost 6 bases, and 10 bases lay in between. Germline V gives CDR1 PRHDT, CDR2 FYEKMQ (reference sequence). The length of the CDR3 is 13 residues.

The chain joins TRBV7-2 to TRBJ2-1; 11 bases align to TRBD2. Trimming took 0 bases from V and 7 from J; bases not matched to a gene: 8. The length of the CDR3 is 17 residues. From germline, CDR1 is SGHTA and CDR2 FQGNSA. The chain's CDR3 is CASSLAIASGRLNEQFF. In DNA, the CDR3 is TGTGCCAGCAGCTTAGCTATCGCTAGCGGGAGGCTTAATGAGCAGTTCTTC.

The sample holds a few counts of this clonotype. This chain joins TRBV20-1 and TRBJ2-2; the D gene is possibly TRBD2 (5 bases). The CDR3 consists of 15 residues. CDR1 DFQATT and CDR2 SNEGSKA come from the germline V gene (reference sequence). V was cut by 0 bases and J by 3 bases, with 11 bases left in between. CDR3 nucleotides: TGCAGTGCTAGAGATCCTACTAGGGACACCGGGGAGCTGTTTTTT. Protein sequence: CSARDPTRDTGELFF.

This clonotype was picked up a small number of times. This rearrangement joins TRBV24-1 to TRBJ1-5; no clear D. Germline values: CDR1 KGHDR, CDR2 SFDVKD. This CDR3 has 12 amino acids. V dropped 2 bases and J dropped 7 bases, with 5 bases sitting between them. The CDR3: CATSDYGQPQHF. CDR3 sequence (DNA): TGTGCCACCAGTGATTATGGGCAGCCCCAGCATTTT.

The chain links TRBV6-2 or TRBV6-3 to TRBJ1-5; D may be TRBD1 (6 bases). This CDR3 is 15 amino acids long. Germline CDR1 and CDR2: MNHEY and SVGEGT. Trimming took off 2 bases at V and 7 bases at J, with 15 bases between the two ends. The CDR3 region is CASSYPGATGQPQHF. The CDR3 nucleotides are TGTGCCAGCAGTTACCCGGGGGCCACCGGGCAGCCCCAGCATTTT.

In this sample, this clonotype turned up a few times. This chain links TRBV28 with TRBJ1-4; 7 bases map to TRBD1. Per the germline V gene, CDR1 is MDHEN and CDR2 is SYDVKM. Trimming took 7 bases from V and 3 from J; bases not matched to a gene: 11. The length of the CDR3 is 16 residues. The CDR3 DNA reads as TGTGCCAGCAAATTCAGGGGGTCGGCGGCTAATGAAAAACTGTTTTTT. Translation gives CASKFRGSAANEKLFF.